The present T cell receptor beta chain was sequenced within a study of CD8+CD57+ T cells in acquired aplastic anemia (dated by TCRdb to the late 2010s). Study-wide context: On average, sorted CD4+ and CD8+ cells yielded around 3.4 ug of extracted DNA, with a range of roughly 0.18 to 30 ug. CD8+CD57+ expansion was defined as a frequency above the mean frequency observed in healthy subjects.

Measured from the cysteine to the phenylalanine, the CDR3 is 16 residues long. The only DNA kept is the CDR3, 48 bases in frame from the first base. The germline V gene encodes CDR1 SGHKS and CDR2 YYEKEE (reference sequence). The study at large found these results: CD8+ Simpson's diversity did not differ significantly between patients and healthy controls (P=0.060). Although roughly 30 CD8+ CDR3 sequences were shared by patients and controls, these sequences appeared highly expressed in patients and within the immunodominant clones of patients.

About this clonotype itself: Its antigen is unknown. Relative to the germline gene, one junction end is altered; a read error may explain this.

The patients picked for sequencing were ones in whom flow cytometry had shown an expansion of CD8+CD57+ cells. Severe acquired aplastic anemia was diagnosed in all patients according to International Study of Aplastic Anemia and Agranulocytosis and Camitta criteria. No patient had received any therapy when blood was sampled. TCR repertoires of sorted CD4+ and CD8+ blood T cells from severe aplastic anemia patients and healthy subjects were deep-sequenced in the study. Patients were enrolled under clinicaltrials.gov protocols 00001620, 01623167, 00001397, 00071045, 00081523 and 00961064 in the USA. Ficoll-Paque density gradient centrifugation was used to isolate peripheral blood mononuclear cells. Before DNA extraction, CD4+ and CD8+ T cells were sorted by FACS or by magnetic beads. Profiling of TCR beta VDJ combinations and CDR3 sequences used genomic DNA as the template. An Illumina HiSeq 2000 was used for TCR repertoire sequencing. Under the source paper's analysis protocol: TRBV/TRBJ rearrangement plots, CDR3 size and DJ length profiles, and Simpson's diversity index were used to evaluate the repertoires. The most abundant DNA sequence in the deep sequencing data was taken as the immunodominant clone. CDR3 amino acid sequences were checked for sharing between subjects and were compared against published repertoires and the VDJdb database. TCRdb itself trimmed the public reads at Q25 with fastp, ran MiXCR and retained productive beta chains. One record per CDR3 amino acid sequence lists the most common genes and DNA. TCRdb, not the authors, supplied the V and J calls. This sample is represented by 200,000 to 250,000 distinct CDR3 sequences; roughly two thirds of them were singletons. Together, the top ten hold roughly 62% of the sample.

This sequence originates from a human donor with aplastic anemia. Sequenced input: sorted CD4+, CD8+, or CD8+CD57+ T cells (not recorded which) from PBMCs. The sequence links TRBV5-5 to TRBJ2-3; TRBD2 is possibly the D segment (6 matching bases). CDR3 reads: CASSQVGSGLTDTQYF. At the DNA level, the sequence is TGCGCCAGCAGCCAAGTGGGTAGCGGACTCACAGATACGCAGTATTTT.